The 5 T cell receptor beta chains reported below all come from one sample, sequenced in a study of control samples from healthy donors and cancer patients. This table comes from immunoSEQ multiplex PCR, and its TCRdb copy is limited to in-frame clones, with some not included. This sample carries 75,000 to 100,000 clones, around 90% of them seen once, and the ten largest clones take roughly 15%. The sample comprised blood. Receptor source: a man younger than 40 in good health.

V usage is TRBV11-2 and J usage is TRBJ2-2; D uncertain. The CDR3 is made up of 18 amino acids. Trimming left V 1 base short and J 0 bases short, with 15 bases between. The V gene's germline CDR1 is SGHAT and CDR2 FQNNGV. Written as DNA, the CDR3 is TGTGCCAGCAGCTTAGGCCAGGCTGGATCCGCGAACACCGGGGAGCTGTTTTTT. Protein sequence: CASSLGQAGSANTGELFF.

This clone was picked up a small number of times. The J gene is TRBJ2-7, the V gene TRBV2; perhaps TRBD1 as D (6 bases). Germline assignment: CDR1 SNHLY and CDR2 FYNNEI. Trimming cost V 7 bases and J 3 bases, with 10 bases left between them. The CDR3 contains 12 residues. The CDR3 loop is CASTAGDYEQYF. CDR3 in DNA: TGTGCCAGCACGGCAGGGGACTACGAGCAGTACTTC.

The chain recombines TRBV28 with TRBJ1-6; 10 nucleotides match TRBD1. CDR3 size: 14 residues. The junction had 2 bases not matched to a gene; V was cut back by 2 bases and J by 10 bases. CDR1 is MDHEN, CDR2 SYDVKM, per germline. CDR3 loop: CASSLGTGESPLHF. The DNA for the CDR3 is TGTGCCAGCAGTTTAGGGACAGGGGAATCACCCCTCCACTTT.

Only one count was recorded for this clone. The V gene is TRBV7-9, the J gene TRBJ1-1; perhaps TRBD1 as D (5 bases). CDR3 length: 15 amino acids. Looked up from germline, CDR1 is SEHNR and CDR2 is FQNEAQ (reference sequence). Trimming removed 1 base at V and 1 base at J, with 10 bases between. CDR3 sequence (DNA): TGTGCCAGCAGCTTAGTCGGGGGGAGGAACACTGAAGCTTTCTTT. Its translation: CASSLVGGRNTEAFF.

This clone appeared once. This chain connects TRBV7-8 to TRBJ2-7; the match to TRBD1 covers 7 bases. Losses at the gene ends were 3 bases for V and 0 bases for J; bases not matched to a gene: 2. This CDR3 has 14 amino acids. Per germline, CDR1 SGHVS and CDR2 FQNEAQ. CDR3 loop: CASSFGTVSYEQYF. The DNA for the CDR3 is TGTGCCAGCAGCTTTGGGACAGTCTCCTACGAGCAGTACTTC.